A single sample is the source of the 9 T cell receptor beta chains below, sequenced in a study of T cells in localized non-small cell lung cancer. TCRdb's copy holds only in-frame clones and misses some; the assay was immunoSEQ multiplex PCR. Here the sample spans about 19,000 clones, 90% to 95% being singletons. The starting material was peripheral blood, obtained before any cancer treatment. These receptors all stem from a male donor aged 60 or older with stage I squamous cell lung carcinoma.

This chain joins TRBV27 and TRBJ2-7, with a tentative D call TRBD2 (5 bases). Between the trimmed V and J ends, which lost 2 bases and 2 bases, there was a span of 13 bases. The length of the CDR3 is 15 residues. Germline lookup yields CDR1 MNHEY and CDR2 SMNVEV (reference sequence). The CDR3: CASSLGGEGTYEQYF. CDR3 coding DNA: TGTGCCAGCAGTTTAGGCGGAGAGGGTACCTACGAGCAGTACTTC.

The rearrangement links TRBV10-3 to TRBJ2-1; D is uncertain. Germline CDR1 reads ENHRY; CDR2 reads SYGVKD. This CDR3 has 13 residues. V lost 6 bases to trimming and J lost 8 bases, with 14 bases between them. CDR3 sequence (DNA): TGTGCCATCAGCCCCGGAGCTACTGATGAGCAGTTCTTC. Amino acids: CAISPGATDEQFF.

The J gene is TRBJ2-5, the V gene TRBV2; TRBD2 agrees at 11 bases. The junction had 8 bases not matched to a gene; V was cut back by 8 bases and J by 3 bases. The CDR3 has 15 residues. CDR1 is SNHLY and CDR2 is FYNNEI in the germline V gene. This CDR3 reads CASDRLGLAEETQYF. CDR3 DNA sequence: TGTGCCAGCGATAGACTGGGACTAGCGGAAGAGACCCAGTACTTC.

The genes are TRBV2 and TRBJ2-6; 8 positions agree with TRBD1. Looked up from germline, CDR1 is SNHLY and CDR2 is FYNNEI. The J segment lost 4 bases and the V segment lost 1 base, leaving 15 bases of the junction unmatched. The CDR3 length is 20 residues. The CDR3 region is CASSEDYWTGFPQGANVLTF. The CDR3 DNA sequence: TGTGCCAGCAGTGAAGATTATTGGACAGGGTTTCCCCAGGGGGCCAACGTCCTGACTTTC.

This chain connects TRBV18 to TRBJ2-1; weak D call: TRBD2 (5 bases). The CDR3 sequence is 13 residues long. Germline CDR1 KGHSH, CDR2 LQKENI. Trimming cost V 6 bases and J 10 bases, with 16 bases left between them. The CDR3 here is CASSPSRAEEQFF. Written as DNA, the CDR3 is TGTGCCAGCTCGCCCTCGAGGGCTGAGGAGCAGTTCTTC. The complete variable domain, with remaining parts taken from reference TRBV18 and TRBJ2-1, reads NAGVMQNPRHLVRRRGQEARLRCSPMKGHSHVYWYRQLPEEGLKFMVYLQKENIIDESGMPKERFSAEFPKEGPSILRIQQVVRGDSAAYFCASSPSRAEEQFFGPGTRLTVL.

This chain links TRBV6-5 with TRBJ2-2; D is undetermined. The V gene lost 6 bases and the J gene lost 4 bases, with 15 bases spanning the gap. CDR1 is MNHEY and CDR2 is SVGAGI in the germline V gene. This CDR3 is 15 amino acids long. This CDR3 reads CASSPGISFTGELFF. The CDR3 DNA reads as TGTGCCAGCAGCCCTGGGATCTCATTCACCGGGGAGCTGTTTTTT.

In DNA, the CDR3 is TGTGCCAGCAGTCCCACTAGCGGCCAAGAGACCCAGTACTTC. Encoded protein: CASSPTSGQETQYF. The V call is TRBV28, the J call TRBJ2-5; 8 bases match TRBD2. With 5 bases clipped from V and 1 base from J, the junction kept 3 bases outside the gene matches. The CDR3 has 14 residues. Per the germline V gene, CDR1 is MDHEN and CDR2 is SYDVKM.

The gene calls are TRBV9 and TRBJ1-1; unclear D gene. Looked up from germline, CDR1 is SGDLS and CDR2 is YYNGEE. The CDR3 is made up of 13 amino acids. V lost 0 bases to trimming and J lost 4 bases, with 7 bases between them. The CDR3 bases are TGTGCCAGCAGCGTAGCTTCCGGCACTGAAGCTTTCTTT. Translation gives CASSVASGTEAFF.

The chain joins TRBV11-2 to TRBJ2-1; D is unclear. Germline values: CDR1 SGHAT, CDR2 FQNNGV. Trimming shortened V by 0 bases and J by 7 bases, and 7 bases separated the two germline ends. The CDR3 consists of 13 residues. CDR3 sequence reads: CASSLDRRNEQFF. The CDR3 DNA follows: TGTGCCAGCAGCTTAGATCGCCGGAATGAGCAGTTCTTC. The entire variable domain, with the rest obtained from reference TRBV11-2 and TRBJ2-1, is as follows: EAGVAQSPRYKIIEKRQSVAFWCNPISGHATLYWYQQILGQGPKLLIQFQNNGVVDDSQLPKDRFSAERLKGVDSTLKIQPAKLEDSAVYLCASSLDRRNEQFFGPGTRLTVL.